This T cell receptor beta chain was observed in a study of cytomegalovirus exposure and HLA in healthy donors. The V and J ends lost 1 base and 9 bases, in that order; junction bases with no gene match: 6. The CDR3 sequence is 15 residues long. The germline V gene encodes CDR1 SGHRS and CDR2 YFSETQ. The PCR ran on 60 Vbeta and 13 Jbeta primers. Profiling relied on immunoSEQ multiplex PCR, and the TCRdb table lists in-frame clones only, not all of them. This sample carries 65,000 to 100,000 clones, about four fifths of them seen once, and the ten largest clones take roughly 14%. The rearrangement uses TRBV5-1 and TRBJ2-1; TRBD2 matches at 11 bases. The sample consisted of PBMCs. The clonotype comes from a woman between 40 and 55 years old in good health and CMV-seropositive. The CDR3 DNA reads TGCGCCAGCAGCTTGCGGCTAGCGGGGGGTTCTGAGCAGTTCTTC. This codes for CASSLRLAGGSEQFF.